One and the same sample provided the 6 T cell receptor beta chains below, sequenced in a study of T cells in Graves' hyperthyroidism and ophthalmopathy. There were TCR beta CDR3 regions amplified from RNA transcripts. In the first-round RT-PCR of the TCR CDR3, the HTBI primer set was used. TCRdb reprocessed the multiplex PCR reads with MiXCR, giving one entry per CDR3 protein. The repertoire holds approximately 690,000 distinct CDR3 sequences, roughly 15% seen once, with about an eighth in the top ten. The specimen sequenced was blood. The receptors were sampled from a woman aged 50 to 65 with Graves' ophthalmopathy.

The rearrangement joins TRBV30 to TRBJ2-7; D could derive from TRBD1 or TRBD2 (5 bases each). Germline V gene lookup returns CDR1 GTSNPN and CDR2 SVGIG (reference sequence). V was pared by 4 bases and J by 2 bases, with 15 bases between. The CDR3 is 14 amino acids. CDR3 amino acids: CAWKLGTVTYEQYF. The CDR3 coding sequence is TGTGCCTGGAAGTTGGGGACGGTAACCTACGAGCAGTACTTC.

This rearrangement joins TRBV19 to TRBJ2-7; no clear D gene. Trimming shortened V by 2 bases and J by 0 bases, and 11 bases separated the two germline ends. In germline, CDR1 is LNHDA, CDR2 SQIVND (reference sequence). The CDR3 contains 15 residues. The CDR3 DNA is TGTGCCAGTAGTATAAGGTCCTCGGCCTCCTACGAGCAGTACTTC. The encoded protein is CASSIRSSASYEQYF.

Many counts were recorded for this clonotype. The gene calls are TRBV2 and TRBJ2-1; 10 nucleotides line up with TRBD2. This CDR3 is built from 19 residues. The germline V gene has CDR1 SNHLY and CDR2 FYNNEI. V gave up 7 bases and J gave up 9 bases; unmatched junction bases: 24. CDR3 nucleotide sequence: TGTGCCAGCACTGGGTACCCAGCTAGTGCCAGCGGGAGGGCAGTTGAGCAGTTCTTC. As protein: CASTGYPASASGRAVEQFF.

This clonotype was seen at least ten times. The genes are TRBV20-1 and TRBJ2-1; 13 bases match TRBD2. The CDR3 spans 17 residues. Looked up from germline, CDR1 is DFQATT and CDR2 is SNEGSKA (reference sequence). V shed 0 bases and J 10 bases; nucleotides not matched to a gene: 12. The CDR3 DNA follows: TGCAGTGCTAGAGAACTTACGGGACTAGCGGGATTAGGGGAGCAGTTCTTC. Translation gives CSARELTGLAGLGEQFF.

The table lists this clonotype with many counts. The chain links TRBV15 to TRBJ1-1, with D unresolved. CDR1 LNHNV and CDR2 YYDKDF come from the germline V gene (reference sequence). This CDR3 has 15 amino acids. V was cut by 0 bases and J by 8 bases, with 16 bases left in between. The CDR3 DNA follows: TGTGCCACCAGCAGAGATGAGGCAGGTAGCAAGGAAGCTTTCTTT. This codes for CATSRDEAGSKEAFF.

This clonotype was seen at least ten times. This rearrangement joins TRBV20-1 to TRBJ2-3; the match to TRBD2 covers 11 bases. Trimming at V came to 5 bases and at J to 3 bases, leaving 7 bases not matched to a gene. The CDR3 sequence is 15 residues long. CDR1 DFQATT and CDR2 SNEGSKA come from the germline V gene (reference sequence). CDR3 amino acids: CSAGLAGGATDTQYF. CDR3 in DNA: TGCAGTGCTGGGTTAGCGGGAGGGGCGACAGATACGCAGTATTTT.